This T cell receptor (beta chain) was identified during a study of response to subunit inactivated influenza vaccine. TCRdb called the RT-PCR reads again in MiXCR, with one record for every CDR3 protein. Of 150,000 or so distinct CDR3 sequences in the sample, roughly a tenth were seen once. V dropped 5 bases and J dropped 6 bases, with 13 bases sitting between them. This CDR3 region has 13 residues. The specimen was non-naive T cells sorted from PBMCs, collected more than 35 days after vaccination. The V and J genes are TRBV12-3 or TRBV12-4 and TRBJ1-2, with D perhaps TRBD1 (6 bases). The TCR comes from a middle-aged man who received an inactivated influenza vaccine. CDR3 sequence reads: CASSLGGAHGYTF. The DNA for the CDR3 is TGTGCCAGCAGTCTGGGGGGGGCCCATGGCTACACCTTC.